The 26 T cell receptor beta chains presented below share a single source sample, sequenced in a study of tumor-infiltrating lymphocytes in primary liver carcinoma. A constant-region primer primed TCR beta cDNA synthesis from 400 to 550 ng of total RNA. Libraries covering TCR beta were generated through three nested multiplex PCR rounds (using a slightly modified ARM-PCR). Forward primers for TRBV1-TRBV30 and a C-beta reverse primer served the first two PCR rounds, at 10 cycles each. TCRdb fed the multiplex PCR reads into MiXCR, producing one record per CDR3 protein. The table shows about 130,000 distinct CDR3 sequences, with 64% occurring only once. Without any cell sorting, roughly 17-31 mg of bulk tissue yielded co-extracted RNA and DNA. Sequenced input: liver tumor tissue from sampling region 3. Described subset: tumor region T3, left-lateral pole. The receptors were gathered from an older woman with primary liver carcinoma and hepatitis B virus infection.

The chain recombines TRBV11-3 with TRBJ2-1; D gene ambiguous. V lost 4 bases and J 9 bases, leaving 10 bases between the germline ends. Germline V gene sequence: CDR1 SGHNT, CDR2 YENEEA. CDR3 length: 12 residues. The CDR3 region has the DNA TGTGCCAGCAGCTCAAATTCCAGTGAGCAGTTCTTC. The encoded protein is CASSSNSSEQFF.

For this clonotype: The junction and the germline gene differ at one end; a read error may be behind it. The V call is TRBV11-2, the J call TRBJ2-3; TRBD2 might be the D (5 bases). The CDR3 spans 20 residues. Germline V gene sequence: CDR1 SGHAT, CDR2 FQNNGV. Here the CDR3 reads CASSLDISGLAREGIDTLYF. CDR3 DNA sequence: TGTGCCAGCAGCTTAGATATAAGTGGGTTAGCGAGAGAAGGGATAGATACGCTGTATTTT.

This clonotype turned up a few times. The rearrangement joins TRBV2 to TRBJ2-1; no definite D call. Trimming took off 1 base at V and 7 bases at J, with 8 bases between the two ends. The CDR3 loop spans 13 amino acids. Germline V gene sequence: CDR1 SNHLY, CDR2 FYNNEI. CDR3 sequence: CASSEDVANEQFF. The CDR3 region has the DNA TGTGCCAGCAGTGAAGACGTGGCGAATGAGCAGTTCTTC.

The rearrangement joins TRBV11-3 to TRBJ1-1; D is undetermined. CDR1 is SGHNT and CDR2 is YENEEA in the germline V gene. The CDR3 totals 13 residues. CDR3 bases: TGTGTCGGCAGCTTAATGGCAAGCACTGAAGCTTTCTTT. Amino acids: CVGSLMASTEAFF.

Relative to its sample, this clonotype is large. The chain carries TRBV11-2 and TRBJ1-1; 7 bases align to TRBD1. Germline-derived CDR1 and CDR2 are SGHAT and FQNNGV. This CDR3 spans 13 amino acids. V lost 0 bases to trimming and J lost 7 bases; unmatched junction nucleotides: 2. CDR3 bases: TGTGCCAGCAGCTTAGAGTCAGGGGGTGAAGCTTTCTTT. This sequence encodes CASSLESGGEAFF.

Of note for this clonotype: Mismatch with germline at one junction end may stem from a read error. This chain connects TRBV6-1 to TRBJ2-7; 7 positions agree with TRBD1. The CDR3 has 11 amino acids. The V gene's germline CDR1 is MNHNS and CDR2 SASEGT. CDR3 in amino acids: CANSTGVEQYF. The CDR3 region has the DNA TGTGCCAACAGTACAGGGGTAGAGCAGTACTTC.

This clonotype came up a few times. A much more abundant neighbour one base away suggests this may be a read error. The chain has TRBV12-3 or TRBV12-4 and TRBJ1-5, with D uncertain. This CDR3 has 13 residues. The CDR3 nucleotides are TGTGCCAACAGTTGGATGGGCAATCAGCCCCAGCATTTT. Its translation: CANSWMGNQPQHF.

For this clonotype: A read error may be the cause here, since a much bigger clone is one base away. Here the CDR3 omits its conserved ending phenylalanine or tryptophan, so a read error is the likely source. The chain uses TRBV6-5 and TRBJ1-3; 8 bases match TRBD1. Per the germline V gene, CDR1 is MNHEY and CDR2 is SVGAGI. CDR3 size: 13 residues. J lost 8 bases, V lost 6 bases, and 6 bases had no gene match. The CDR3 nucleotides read TGTGCCAGCAGGAGGACAGGGTTAGACACCATATATTTA. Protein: CASRRTGLDTIYL.

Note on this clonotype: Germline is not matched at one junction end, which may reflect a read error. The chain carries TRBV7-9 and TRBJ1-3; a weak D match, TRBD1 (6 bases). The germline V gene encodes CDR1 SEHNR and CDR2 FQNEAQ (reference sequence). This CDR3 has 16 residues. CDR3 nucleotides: TGTGCCAGCAGCTGGGCATCCGGGGGCTCTGTAAACACCATATATTTT. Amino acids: CASSWASGGSVNTIYF.

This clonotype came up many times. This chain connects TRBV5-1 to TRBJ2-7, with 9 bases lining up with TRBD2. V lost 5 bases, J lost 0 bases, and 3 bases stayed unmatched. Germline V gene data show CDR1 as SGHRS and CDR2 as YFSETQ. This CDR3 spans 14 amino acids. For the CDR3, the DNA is TGCGCCAGCAGAGCGGGAGGCAGCTCCTACGAGCAGTACTTC. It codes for CASRAGGSSYEQYF.

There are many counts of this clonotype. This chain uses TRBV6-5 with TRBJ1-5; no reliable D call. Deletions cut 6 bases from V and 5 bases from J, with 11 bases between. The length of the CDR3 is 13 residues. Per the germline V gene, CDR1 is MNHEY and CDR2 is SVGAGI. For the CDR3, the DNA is TGTGCCAGCAGAACTGGCCCTGATCAGCCCCAGCATTTT. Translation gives CASRTGPDQPQHF.

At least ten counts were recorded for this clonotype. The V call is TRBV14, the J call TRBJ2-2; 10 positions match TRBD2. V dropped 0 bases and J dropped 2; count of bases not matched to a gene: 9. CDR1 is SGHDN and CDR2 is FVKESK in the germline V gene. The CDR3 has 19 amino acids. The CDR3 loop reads CASSQDISSGRANTGELFF. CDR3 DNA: TGTGCCAGCAGCCAAGATATTTCCAGCGGGAGGGCAAACACCGGGGAGCTGTTTTTT.

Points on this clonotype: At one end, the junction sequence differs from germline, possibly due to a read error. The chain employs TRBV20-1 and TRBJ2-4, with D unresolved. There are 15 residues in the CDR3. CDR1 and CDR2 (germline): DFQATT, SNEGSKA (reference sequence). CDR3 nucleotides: TGCAGTGTTAGAGATTCGACTGACGCCAAAAACATTCAGTACTTC. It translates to CSVRDSTDAKNIQYF.

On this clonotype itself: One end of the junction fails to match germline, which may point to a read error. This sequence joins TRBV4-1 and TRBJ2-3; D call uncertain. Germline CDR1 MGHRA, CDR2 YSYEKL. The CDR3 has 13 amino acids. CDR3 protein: CASSQGAAETQCF. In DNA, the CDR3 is TGCGCCAGCAGCCAAGGAGCAGCAGAAACGCAGTGTTTT.

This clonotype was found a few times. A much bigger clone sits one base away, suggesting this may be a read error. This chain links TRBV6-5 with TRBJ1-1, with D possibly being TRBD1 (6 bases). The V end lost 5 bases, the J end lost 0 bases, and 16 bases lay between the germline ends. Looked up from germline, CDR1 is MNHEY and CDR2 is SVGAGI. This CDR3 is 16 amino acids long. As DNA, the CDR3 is TGTGCCAGCAGTAGGGACAAGGGGTTTATGAACACTGAAGCTTTCTTT. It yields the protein CASSRDKGFMNTEAFF.

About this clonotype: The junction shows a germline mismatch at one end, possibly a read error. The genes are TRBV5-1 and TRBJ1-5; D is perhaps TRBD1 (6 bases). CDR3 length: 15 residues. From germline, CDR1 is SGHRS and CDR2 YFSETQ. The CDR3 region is CASSLGLGVGQPKHF. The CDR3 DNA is TGCGCCAGCAGCTTGGGTTTGGGGGTTGGACAGCCCAAGCATTTT.

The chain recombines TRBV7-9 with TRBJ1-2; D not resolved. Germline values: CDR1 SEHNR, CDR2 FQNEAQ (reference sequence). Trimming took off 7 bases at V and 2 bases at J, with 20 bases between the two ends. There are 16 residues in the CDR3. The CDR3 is CASNESTPGGNYGYTF. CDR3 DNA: TGTGCCAGCAACGAGTCGACCCCCGGTGGGAACTATGGCTACACCTTC.

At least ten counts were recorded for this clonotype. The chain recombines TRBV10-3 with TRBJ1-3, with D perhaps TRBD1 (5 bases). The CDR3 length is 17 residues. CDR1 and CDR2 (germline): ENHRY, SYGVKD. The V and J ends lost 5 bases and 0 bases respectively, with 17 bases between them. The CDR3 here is CAISPRDGISSGNTIYF. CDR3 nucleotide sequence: TGTGCCATCAGTCCCCGGGACGGAATTAGCTCTGGAAACACCATATATTTT.

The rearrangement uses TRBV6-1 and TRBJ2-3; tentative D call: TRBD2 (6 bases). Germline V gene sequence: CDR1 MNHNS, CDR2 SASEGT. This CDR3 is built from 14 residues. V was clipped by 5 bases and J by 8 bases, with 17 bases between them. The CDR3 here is CASSRERATGTQYF. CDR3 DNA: TGTGCCAGCAGTCGTGAGCGGGCGACCGGTACGCAGTATTTT.

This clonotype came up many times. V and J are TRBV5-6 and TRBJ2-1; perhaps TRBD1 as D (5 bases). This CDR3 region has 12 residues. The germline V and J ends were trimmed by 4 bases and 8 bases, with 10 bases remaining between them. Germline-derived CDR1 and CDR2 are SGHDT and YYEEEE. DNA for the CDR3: TGTGCCAGCAGCCTAGGGGAAGATGAGCAGTTCTTC. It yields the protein CASSLGEDEQFF.

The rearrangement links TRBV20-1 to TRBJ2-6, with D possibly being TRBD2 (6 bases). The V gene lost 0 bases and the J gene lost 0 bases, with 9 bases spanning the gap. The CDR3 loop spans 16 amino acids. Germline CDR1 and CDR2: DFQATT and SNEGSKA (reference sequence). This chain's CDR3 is CSARDWRGSGANVLTF. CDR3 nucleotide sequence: TGCAGTGCTAGAGATTGGCGGGGCTCTGGGGCCAACGTCCTGACTTTC.

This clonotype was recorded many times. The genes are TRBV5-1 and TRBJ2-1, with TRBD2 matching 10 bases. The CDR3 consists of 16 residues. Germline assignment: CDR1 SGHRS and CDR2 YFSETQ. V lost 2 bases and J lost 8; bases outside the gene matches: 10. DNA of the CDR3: TGCGCCAGCAGCTTTCAAGCGGGAGGGCCTAAGGATGAGCAGTTCTTC. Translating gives CASSFQAGGPKDEQFF.

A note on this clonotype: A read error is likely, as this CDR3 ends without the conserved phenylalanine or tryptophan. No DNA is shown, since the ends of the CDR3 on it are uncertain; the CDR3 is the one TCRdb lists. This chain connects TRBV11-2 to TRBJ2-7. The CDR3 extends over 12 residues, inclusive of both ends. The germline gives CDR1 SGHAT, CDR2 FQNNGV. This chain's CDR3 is CASSLQSYEQHL.

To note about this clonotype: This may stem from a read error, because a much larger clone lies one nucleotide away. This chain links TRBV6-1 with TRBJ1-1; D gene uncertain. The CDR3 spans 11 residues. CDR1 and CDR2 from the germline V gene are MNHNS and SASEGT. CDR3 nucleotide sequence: TGTACCAGCGAGGGTAACACTGAAGCTTTCTTT. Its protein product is CTSEGNTEAFF.

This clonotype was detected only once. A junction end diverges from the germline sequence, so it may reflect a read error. The CDR3 reads CASSPRRGGNYEEYF. CDR3 DNA: TGTGCCAGCAGCCCCAGGAGAGGGGGCAACTACGAGGAGTACTTC. The V call is TRBV11-3, the J call TRBJ2-7, with 7 positions matching TRBD1. The CDR3 loop spans 15 amino acids. Per germline, CDR1 SGHNT and CDR2 YENEEA.

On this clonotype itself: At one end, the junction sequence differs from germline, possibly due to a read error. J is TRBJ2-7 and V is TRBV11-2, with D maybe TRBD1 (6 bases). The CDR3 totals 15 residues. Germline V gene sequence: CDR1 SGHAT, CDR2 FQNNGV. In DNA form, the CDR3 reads TGTGCCAGCAACTTAGCCCGAGGGACACGCTACGAGCAGTACTTC. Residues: CASNLARGTRYEQYF.